Presented here are 7 T cell receptor beta chains from one specimen sequenced in a study of blood T cell repertoires in COVID-19. TCRdb keeps only in-frame clones here, not all; method: immunoSEQ multiplex PCR. The top ten hold about 6.2% of the sample, which has around 200,000 clones, 85% to 90% seen once. The sample was peripheral blood. These receptors were taken from a man aged 55 to 70 who had recovered from COVID-19.

V is TRBV25-1 and J is TRBJ2-5; a possible D gene is TRBD1 (6 bases). Trimming stripped 2 bases from V and 5 bases from J, with 9 bases between. Germline V CDR1 and CDR2: MGHDK, SYGVNS. CDR3 length equals 13 residues. The CDR3 is CASSETGPETQYF. CDR3 DNA sequence: TGTGCCAGCAGTGAAACAGGGCCTGAGACCCAGTACTTC.

The rearrangement uses TRBV15 and TRBJ1-1; maybe TRBD1 (5 bases). V gave up 9 bases and J gave up 3 bases, with 8 bases separating them. There are 11 residues in the CDR3. Germline lookup yields CDR1 LNHNV and CDR2 YYDKDF (reference sequence). The CDR3 nucleotides are TGTGCCACAGGGGACTACACTGAAGCTTTCTTT. Translating gives CATGDYTEAFF.

The chain couples TRBV28 to TRBJ2-1; TRBD2 matches 11 bases. Germline V gene data show CDR1 as MDHEN and CDR2 as SYDVKM. CDR3 length equals 14 residues. The V segment lost 2 bases and the J segment 14 bases; nucleotides outside the gene matches: 8. The CDR3 DNA is TGTGCCAGCAGTTTAAATACCTTAGCGGGAGGGAAGTTCTTC. Translated, it gives CASSLNTLAGGKFF.

This clone came up once. V gene TRBV30 combines with J gene TRBJ2-7; the match to TRBD1 covers 8 bases. V lost 3 bases to trimming and J lost 3 bases; unmatched junction nucleotides: 4. Germline lookup yields CDR1 GTSNPN and CDR2 SVGIG (reference sequence). The CDR3 covers 13 residues. CDR3 nucleotide sequence: TGTGCCTGGAGGGACAGGGTGAACTACGAGCAGTACTTC. Residues: CAWRDRVNYEQYF.

The rearrangement joins TRBV7-9 to TRBJ2-3; TRBD1 aligns across 7 bases. In germline, CDR1 is SEHNR, CDR2 FQNEAQ (reference sequence). J gave up 6 bases and V 5 bases, and 11 bases lay outside the gene matches. CDR3 length: 15 residues. CDR3 protein: CASSRDSRHEDTQYF. CDR3 sequence (DNA): TGTGCCAGCAGCCGGGACAGTAGGCACGAGGATACGCAGTATTTT. The full variable domain, in which reference TRBV7-9 and TRBJ2-3 provide the parts outside the CDR3, is DTGVSQNPRHKITKRGQNVTFRCDPISEHNRLYWYRQTLGQGPEFLTYFQNEAQLEKSRLLSDRFSAERPKGSFSTLEIQRTEQGDSAMYLCASSRDSRHEDTQYFGPGTRLTVL.

The rearrangement joins TRBV29-1 to TRBJ2-4, with 7 positions matching TRBD1. The CDR3 is 13 residues long. The germline CDR1 and CDR2 sequences are SQVTM and ANQGSEA. V lost 7 bases and J lost 8; bases outside the gene matches: 11. CDR3 in DNA: TGCAGCGCCGGCAGAGGGGGCTTCGACATTCAGTACTTC. It codes for CSAGRGGFDIQYF. The entire variable domain, with the rest obtained from reference TRBV29-1 and TRBJ2-4, is as follows: SAVISQKPSRDICQRGTSLTIQCQVDSQVTMMFWYRQQPGQSLTLIATANQGSEATYESGFVIDKFPISRPNLTFSTLTVSNMSPEDSSIYLCSAGRGGFDIQYFGAGTRLSVL.

The genes are TRBV7-9 and TRBJ1-3, with D hard to call. Trimming cost V 10 bases and J 3 bases, with 16 bases left between them. The germline CDR1 and CDR2 sequences are SEHNR and FQNEAQ (reference sequence). The CDR3 covers 14 residues. CDR3 sequence: CATRLTSGGNTIYF. CDR3 nucleotide sequence: TGTGCCACCCGACTGACCTCGGGTGGAAACACCATATATTTT.